This entry concerns a single TCR beta chain. This specimen comes from a study of cytotoxic CD8 clonotypes in ibrutinib-treated CLL. Per germline, CDR1 SGHVS and CDR2 FQNEAQ. V shed 4 bases, J shed 7 bases, and the junction held 9 bases outside the gene matches. This CDR3 contains 14 residues. The data were produced by immunoSEQ multiplex PCR, yet TCRdb's version contains in-frame clones alone and is incomplete. The sample lists 110,000 to 150,000 clones, about 76% occurring once. The chain has TRBV7-8 and TRBJ2-7; 8 positions agree with TRBD2. The receptor was derived from a human donor with chronic lymphocytic leukemia. The sequences come from PBMCs, collected after 24 months of ibrutinib treatment. The CDR3 sequence: CASSSHQIAGEQYF. CDR3 bases: TGTGCCAGCAGCTCCCACCAAATAGCGGGGGAGCAGTACTTC.